Listed below are T cell receptor beta chains from one sample, sequenced in a study of CD8 T cells in Susac syndrome. TCRdb recomputed calls from the immunoSEQ multiplex PCR reads with MiXCR, one row per CDR3 protein. Of around 220,000 distinct CDR3 sequences in the sample, roughly nine tenths were seen once. Sample: CD8+ T cells from PBMCs. The receptors derive from a human donor with multiple sclerosis. CDR3s include the opening cysteine and the closing phenylalanine or tryptophan. Where a row states a size, it is once, few, many or the class of an expanded clone; other rows omit it.

size: once; V: TRBV7-9; CDR3: CASGLRDHYGYTF
size: .; V: TRBV5-1; CDR3: CASTGGATDTQYF
size: .; V: TRBV27; CDR3: CASRPYGTDTQYF
size: .; V: TRBV2; CDR3: CASGRAGEPYEQYF
size: .; V: TRBV9; CDR3: CASTNEQFF
size: .; V: TRBV13; CDR3: CASSLRGLAYEQYF
size: .; V: TRBV15; CDR3: CATKGDTDSYEQYF
size: .; V: TRBV7-2; CDR3: CASTFGPDTQYF
size: .; V: TRBV7-9; CDR3: CASSGTPAGYGYTF
size: once; V: TRBV12-3/TRBV12-4; CDR3: CASSFKAGARYSPLHF
size: .; V: TRBV3-1; CDR3: CASSPPQGASHGYTF
size: .; V: TRBV24-1; CDR3: CATSKQENTGELFF
size: .; V: TRBV6-6; CDR3: CASSRFASSTDTQYF
size: .; V: TRBV19; CDR3: CASTKGYRDNSPLHF
size: once; V: TRBV5-6; CDR3: CASEDSGEAEAFF
size: .; V: TRBV11-2; CDR3: CASSPSAGGYNEQFF
size: once; V: TRBV9; CDR3: CASSASRDRVNYGYTF
size: .; V: TRBV7-9; CDR3: CASSFGEFIYGYTF
size: once; V: TRBV4-3; CDR3: CASRLAVSSYNEQFF
size: .; V: TRBV9; CDR3: CASRGDPTSGGANVLTF
size: .; V: TRBV29-1; CDR3: CSVELGKGLADSYEQYF
size: .; V: TRBV27; CDR3: CASSPRGYSYEQYF
size: .; V: TRBV4-3; CDR3: CASSQDHRDQNEQFF
size: .; V: TRBV12-3/TRBV12-4; CDR3: CASSFLGLAGGQGDTQYF
size: .; V: TRBV4-1; CDR3: CASSQGPEAFF
size: .; V: TRBV29-1; CDR3: CSVFRGTEAFF
size: once; V: TRBV12-3/TRBV12-4; CDR3: CASSPPDRLPGEAFF
size: .; V: TRBV19; CDR3: CASSMGTVYGYTF
size: .; V: TRBV6-1; CDR3: CASRSGQASSYEQYF
size: .; V: TRBV11-2; CDR3: CASSLVYGVNNEQFF
size: .; V: TRBV4-3; CDR3: CASSQDWSQGSQYF
size: .; V: TRBV21-1; CDR3: CASSKAGRDTEAFF
size: .; V: TRBV5-4; CDR3: CASSGGTSVAYEQYF
size: .; V: TRBV7-3; CDR3: CASGPGEGIQYF
size: .; V: TRBV2; CDR3: CASSIGQTDQPQHF
size: .; V: TRBV11-2; CDR3: CASSLESSLFEQYF
size: .; V: TRBV3-1; CDR3: CASSQDHGPNPTDTQYF
size: .; V: TRBV11-2; CDR3: CASSLVNPGNEQFF
size: .; V: TRBV3-1; CDR3: CASSQVRGSYRNEQFF
size: .; V: TRBV12-3/TRBV12-4; CDR3: CASSLGKRGVDEQFF
size: .; V: TRBV14; CDR3: CASSQVRTGSYEQYF
size: .; V: TRBV5-1; CDR3: CASSAQTSGPYNEQFF
size: .; V: TRBV12-3/TRBV12-4; CDR3: CASSPTGESMGYTF
size: .; V: TRBV20-1; CDR3: CSARGWEAEAFF
size: .; V: TRBV10-3; CDR3: CAISESSSGGLENEQFF
size: .; V: TRBV7-2; CDR3: CASSFFSGHNEQFF
size: .; V: TRBV5-1; CDR3: CASSTGIAEAFF
size: .; V: TRBV6-5; CDR3: CASSPTESDGYTF
size: once; V: TRBV13; CDR3: CASSLFQGGYGYTF
size: .; V: TRBV4-1; CDR3: CASSQAGLHTGELFF
size: few; V: TRBV19; CDR3: CASSPGQGNQPQHF
size: .; V: TRBV6-5; CDR3: CASREGTSDTQYF
size: .; V: TRBV2; CDR3: CASSDLGTGWNEQFF